The 8 T cell receptor beta chains reported below all come from one sample, sequenced in a study of type 1 regulatory T cells. General study results and limits: Tr1 cells had a more restricted TCR repertoire than non-Tr1 cells.

For these TCRs, the target antigens are not known. Via MiXCR, TCRdb re-called the reads, giving one row per CDR3 protein. The table has under 75,000 distinct CDR3 sequences, around 21% seen once. Sequenced input: cultured type 1 regulatory T (Tr1) cells, either the whole culture or a sorted fraction (not recorded which). The receptors originated from a human donor in good health.

This chain connects TRBV7-8 to TRBJ2-7; TRBD2 matches 11 bases. Germline values: CDR1 SGHVS, CDR2 FQNEAQ. The CDR3 length is 15 residues. V trimming: 1 base; J trimming: 6 bases; junction bases outside the gene matches: 5. In DNA, the CDR3 is TGTGCCAGCAGCTTAGATTCTAGCGGGAGGCGCGAGCAGTACTTC. This translates into CASSLDSSGRREQYF.

The chain couples TRBV5-1 to TRBJ2-7; 13 nucleotides line up with TRBD2. Germline V gene data show CDR1 as SGHRS and CDR2 as YFSETQ. The CDR3 extends over 15 amino acids. V lost 3 bases and J lost 4; bases outside the gene matches: 4. Here the CDR3 DNA reads TGCGCCAGCAGCTCGGGACTAGCGGGGCAATACGAGCAGTACTTC. Its translation is CASSSGLAGQYEQYF.

In this sample, this clonotype turned up once. The genes are TRBV12-3 or TRBV12-4 and TRBJ1-1; perhaps TRBD1 as D (5 bases). This CDR3 comprises 15 residues. V was cut by 4 bases and J by 4 bases, with 16 bases left in between. In nucleotides, the CDR3 is TGTGCCAGCAGTTCCTATGGGGGGTCCGGCACTGAAGCTTTCTTT. Translated, it gives CASSSYGGSGTEAFF.

The chain is built from TRBV20-1 and TRBJ1-5; D may be TRBD1 (5 bases). In germline, CDR1 is DFQATT, CDR2 SNEGSKA (reference sequence). CDR3 size: 14 residues. V lost 5 bases and J lost 1, with 12 bases in between. This CDR3 reads CSAGGEFSNQPQHF. The CDR3 coding sequence is TGCAGTGCTGGGGGAGAATTCAGCAATCAGCCCCAGCATTTT.

This clonotype was counted only a few times. The chain employs TRBV7-6 and TRBJ2-1; weak D call: TRBD2 (6 bases). This CDR3 spans 15 amino acids. Germline V gene data show CDR1 as SGHVS and CDR2 as FNYEAQ. V dropped 1 base and J dropped 6 bases, with 13 bases sitting between them. CDR3 coding DNA: TGTGCCAGCAGCTTAGTGGGCGGGACCTGCAATGAGCAGTTCTTC. Translated, it gives CASSLVGGTCNEQFF.

This clonotype has ten or more counts. This sequence joins TRBV11-2 and TRBJ1-1; unclear D gene. The ends were cut back, 6 bases at V and 0 bases at J, with 8 bases in the middle. The length of the CDR3 is 13 residues. CDR1 and CDR2 (germline): SGHAT, FQNNGV. CDR3 nucleotides: TGTGCCAGCAGTATGGGAATGAACACTGAAGCTTTCTTT. It translates to CASSMGMNTEAFF. The whole variable domain, filled in from reference TRBV11-2 and TRBJ1-1, reads EAGVAQSPRYKIIEKRQSVAFWCNPISGHATLYWYQQILGQGPKLLIQFQNNGVVDDSQLPKDRFSAERLKGVDSTLKIQPAKLEDSAVYLCASSMGMNTEAFFGQGTRLTVV.

This clonotype was observed at least ten times. The V call is TRBV5-6, the J call TRBJ2-1, with TRBD2 matching over 8 bases. CDR3 length: 16 residues. V trimming: 4 bases; J trimming: 2 bases; junction bases outside the gene matches: 8. Germline V gene lookup returns CDR1 SGHDT and CDR2 YYEEEE. The CDR3 region is CASSRQGSGTYNEQFF. The CDR3 region has the DNA TGTGCCAGCAGCAGACAAGGTAGCGGGACCTACAATGAGCAGTTCTTC.

This clonotype was seen a handful of times. V usage is TRBV5-6 and J usage is TRBJ2-1, with D perhaps being TRBD1 or TRBD2 (6 bases each). This CDR3 is 13 amino acids long. The germline V gene encodes CDR1 SGHDT and CDR2 YYEEEE. Trimming left V 6 bases short and J 15 bases short, with 22 bases between. CDR3 sequence reads: CASTLGLIKGGFF. DNA for the CDR3: TGTGCCAGCACCCTGGGACTTATAAAGGGGGGGTTCTTC.